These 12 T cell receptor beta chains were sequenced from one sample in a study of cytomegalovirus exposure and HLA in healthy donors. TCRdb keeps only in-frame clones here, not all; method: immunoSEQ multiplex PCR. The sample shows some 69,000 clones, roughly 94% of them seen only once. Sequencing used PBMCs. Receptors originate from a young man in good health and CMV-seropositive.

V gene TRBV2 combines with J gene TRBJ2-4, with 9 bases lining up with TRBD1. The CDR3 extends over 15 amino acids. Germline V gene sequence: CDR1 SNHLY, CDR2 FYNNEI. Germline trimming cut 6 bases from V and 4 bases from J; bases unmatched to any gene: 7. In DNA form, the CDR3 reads TGTGCCAGCAGAGCAACCGGGACAGGGAAAAACATTCAGTACTTC. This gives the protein CASRATGTGKNIQYF.

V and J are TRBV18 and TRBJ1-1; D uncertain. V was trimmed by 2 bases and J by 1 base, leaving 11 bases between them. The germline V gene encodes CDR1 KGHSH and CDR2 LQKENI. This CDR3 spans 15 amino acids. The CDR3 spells CASSPSVLRNTEAFF. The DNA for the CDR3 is TGTGCCAGCTCACCATCGGTTTTGCGGAACACTGAAGCTTTCTTT.

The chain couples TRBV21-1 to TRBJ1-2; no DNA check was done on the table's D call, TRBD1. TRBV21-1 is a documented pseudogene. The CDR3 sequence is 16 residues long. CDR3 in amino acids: CASSEEESGGDYGYTF. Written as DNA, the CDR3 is TGTGCCAGCAGCGAAGAAGAGTCAGGGGGCGACTATGGCTACACCTTC.

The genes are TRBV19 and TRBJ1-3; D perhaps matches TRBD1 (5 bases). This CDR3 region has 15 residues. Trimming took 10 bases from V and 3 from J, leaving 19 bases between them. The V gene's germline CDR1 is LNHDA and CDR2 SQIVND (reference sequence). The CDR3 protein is CAITGTFRIGNTIYF. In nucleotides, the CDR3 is TGTGCCATCACTGGGACTTTCAGAATTGGAAACACCATATATTTT.

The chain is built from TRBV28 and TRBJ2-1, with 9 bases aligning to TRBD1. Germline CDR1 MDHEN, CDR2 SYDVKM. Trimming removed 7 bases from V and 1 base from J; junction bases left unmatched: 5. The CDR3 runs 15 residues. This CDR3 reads CASIFDRGSYNEQFF. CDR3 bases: TGTGCCAGCATCTTTGACAGGGGGTCCTACAATGAGCAGTTCTTC.

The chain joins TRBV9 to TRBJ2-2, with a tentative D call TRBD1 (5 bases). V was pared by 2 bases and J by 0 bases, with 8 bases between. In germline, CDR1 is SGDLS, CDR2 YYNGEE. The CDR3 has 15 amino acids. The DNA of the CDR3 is TGTGCCAGCAGCGTCGGACACGCGAACACCGGGGAGCTGTTTTTT. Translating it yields CASSVGHANTGELFF.

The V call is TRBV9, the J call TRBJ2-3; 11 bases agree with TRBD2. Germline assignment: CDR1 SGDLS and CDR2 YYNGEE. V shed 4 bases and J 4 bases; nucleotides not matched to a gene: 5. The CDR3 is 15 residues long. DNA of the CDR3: TGTGCCAGCAGCCTAGCGGGAGGAGGGGCAGATACGCAGTATTTT. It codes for CASSLAGGGADTQYF.

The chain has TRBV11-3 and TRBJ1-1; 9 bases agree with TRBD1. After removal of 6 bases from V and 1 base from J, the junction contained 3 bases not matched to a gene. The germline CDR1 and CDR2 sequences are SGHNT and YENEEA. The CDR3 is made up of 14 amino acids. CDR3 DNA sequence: TGTGCCAGCAGACTACAGGGGGCGAACACTGAAGCTTTCTTT. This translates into CASRLQGANTEAFF.

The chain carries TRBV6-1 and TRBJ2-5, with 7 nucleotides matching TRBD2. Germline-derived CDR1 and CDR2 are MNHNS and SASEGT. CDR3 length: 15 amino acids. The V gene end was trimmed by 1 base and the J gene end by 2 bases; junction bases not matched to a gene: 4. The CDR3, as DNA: TGTGCCAGCAGTGAAGTTGGGGGGGGACAAGAGACCCAGTACTTC. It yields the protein CASSEVGGGQETQYF.

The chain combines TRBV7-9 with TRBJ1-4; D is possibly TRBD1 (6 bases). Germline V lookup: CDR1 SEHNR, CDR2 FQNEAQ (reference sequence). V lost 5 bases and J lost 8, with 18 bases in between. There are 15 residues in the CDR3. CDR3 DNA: TGTGCCAGCAGCCCACCAGGGGCCCCTCGGGAAAAACTGTTTTTT. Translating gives CASSPPGAPREKLFF.

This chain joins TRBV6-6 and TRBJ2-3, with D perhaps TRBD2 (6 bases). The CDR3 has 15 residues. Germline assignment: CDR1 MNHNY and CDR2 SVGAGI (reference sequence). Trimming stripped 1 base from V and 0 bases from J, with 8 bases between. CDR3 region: CASSYLAASTDTQYF. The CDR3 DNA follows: TGTGCCAGCAGTTACTTAGCGGCTAGCACAGATACGCAGTATTTT.

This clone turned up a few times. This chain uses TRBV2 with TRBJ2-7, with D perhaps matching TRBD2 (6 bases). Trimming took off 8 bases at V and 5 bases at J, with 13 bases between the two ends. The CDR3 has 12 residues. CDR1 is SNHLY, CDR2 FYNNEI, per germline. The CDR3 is CASRLVGNEQYF. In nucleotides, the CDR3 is TGTGCCAGCCGACTAGTAGGCAACGAGCAGTACTTC.